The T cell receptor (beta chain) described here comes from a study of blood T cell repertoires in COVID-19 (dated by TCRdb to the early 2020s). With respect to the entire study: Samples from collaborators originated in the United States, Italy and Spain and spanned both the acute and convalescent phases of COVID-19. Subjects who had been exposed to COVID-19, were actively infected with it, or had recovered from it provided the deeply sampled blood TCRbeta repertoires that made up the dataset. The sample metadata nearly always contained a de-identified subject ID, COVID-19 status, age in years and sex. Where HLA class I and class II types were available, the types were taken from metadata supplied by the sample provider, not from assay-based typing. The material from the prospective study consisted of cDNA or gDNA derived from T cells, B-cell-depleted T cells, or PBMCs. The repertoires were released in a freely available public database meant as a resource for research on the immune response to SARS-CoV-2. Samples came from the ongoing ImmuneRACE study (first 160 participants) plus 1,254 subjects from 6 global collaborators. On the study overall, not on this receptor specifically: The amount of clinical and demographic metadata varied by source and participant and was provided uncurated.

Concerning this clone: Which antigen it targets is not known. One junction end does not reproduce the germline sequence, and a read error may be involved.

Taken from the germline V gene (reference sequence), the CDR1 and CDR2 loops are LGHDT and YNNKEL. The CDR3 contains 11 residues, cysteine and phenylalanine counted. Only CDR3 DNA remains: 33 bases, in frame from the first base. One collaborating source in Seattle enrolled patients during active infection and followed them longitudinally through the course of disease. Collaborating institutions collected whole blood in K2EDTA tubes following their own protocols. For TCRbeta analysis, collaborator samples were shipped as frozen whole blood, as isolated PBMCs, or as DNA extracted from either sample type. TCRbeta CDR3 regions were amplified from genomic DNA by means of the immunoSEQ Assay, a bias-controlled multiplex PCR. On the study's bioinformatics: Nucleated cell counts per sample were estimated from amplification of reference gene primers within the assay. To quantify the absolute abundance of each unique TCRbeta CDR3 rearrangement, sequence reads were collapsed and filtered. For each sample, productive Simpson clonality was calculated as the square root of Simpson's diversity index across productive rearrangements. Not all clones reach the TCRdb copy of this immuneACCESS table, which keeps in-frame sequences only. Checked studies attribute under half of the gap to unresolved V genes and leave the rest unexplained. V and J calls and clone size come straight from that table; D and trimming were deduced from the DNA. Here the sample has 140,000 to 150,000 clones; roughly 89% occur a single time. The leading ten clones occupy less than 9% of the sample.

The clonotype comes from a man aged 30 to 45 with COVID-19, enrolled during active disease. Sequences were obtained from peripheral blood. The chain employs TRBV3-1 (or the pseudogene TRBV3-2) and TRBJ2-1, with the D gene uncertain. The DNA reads TGTGCCAGCAGCCAGGGCAATGCGCAGTTCTTC. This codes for CASSQGNAQFF.